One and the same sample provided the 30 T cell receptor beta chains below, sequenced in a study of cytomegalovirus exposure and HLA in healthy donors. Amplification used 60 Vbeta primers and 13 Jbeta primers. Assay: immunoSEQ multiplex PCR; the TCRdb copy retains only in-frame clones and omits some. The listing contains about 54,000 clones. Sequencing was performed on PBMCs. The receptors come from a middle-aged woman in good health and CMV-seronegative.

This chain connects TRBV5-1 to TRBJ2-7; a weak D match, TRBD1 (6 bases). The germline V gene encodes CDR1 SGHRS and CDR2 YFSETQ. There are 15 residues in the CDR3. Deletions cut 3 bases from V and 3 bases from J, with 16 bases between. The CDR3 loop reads CASSWVQGSHYEQYF. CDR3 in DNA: TGCGCCAGCAGCTGGGTACAGGGTTCGCACTACGAGCAGTACTTC. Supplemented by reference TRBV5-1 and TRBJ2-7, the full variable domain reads KAGVTQTPRYLIKTRGQQVTLSCSPISGHRSVSWYQQTPGQGLQFLFEYFSETQRNKGNFPGRFSGRQFSNSRSEMNVSTLELGDSALYLCASSWVQGSHYEQYFGPGTRLTVT.

The CDR3 coding sequence is TGTGCCAGCAGTGAAGGAGTCCAAGAGACCCAGTACTTC. Its translation: CASSEGVQETQYF. The chain joins TRBV6-1 to TRBJ2-5; D gene ambiguous. This CDR3 contains 13 residues. V shed 1 base and J shed 1 base, with 4 bases lying between them. Germline V lookup: CDR1 MNHNS, CDR2 SASEGT.

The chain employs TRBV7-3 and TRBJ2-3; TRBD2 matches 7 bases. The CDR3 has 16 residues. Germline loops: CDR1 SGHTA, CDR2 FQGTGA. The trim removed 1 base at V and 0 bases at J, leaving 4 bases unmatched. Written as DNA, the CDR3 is TGTGCCAGCAGCTTAATAGGTAGCGGGAGCACAGATACGCAGTATTTT. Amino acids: CASSLIGSGSTDTQYF.

Written as DNA, the CDR3 is TGTGCCAGCAGCGTAGCACCGGGACTAGCGGGAGATATGGACGAGCAGTACTTC. This gives the protein CASSVAPGLAGDMDEQYF. The chain joins TRBV9 to TRBJ2-7; 14 nucleotides align to TRBD2. The CDR3 spans 18 residues. Germline loops: CDR1 SGDLS, CDR2 YYNGEE. V dropped 0 bases and J dropped 5; count of bases not matched to a gene: 10.

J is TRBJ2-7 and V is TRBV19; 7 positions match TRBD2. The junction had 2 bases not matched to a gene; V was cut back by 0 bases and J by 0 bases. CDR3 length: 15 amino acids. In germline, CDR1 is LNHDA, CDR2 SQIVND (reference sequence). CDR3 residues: CASSIERESSYEQYF. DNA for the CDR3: TGTGCCAGTAGTATAGAGCGGGAGAGCTCCTACGAGCAGTACTTC.

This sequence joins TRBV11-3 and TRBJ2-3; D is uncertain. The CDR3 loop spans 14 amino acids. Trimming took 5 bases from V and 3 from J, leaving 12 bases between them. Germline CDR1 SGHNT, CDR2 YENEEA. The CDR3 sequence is CASSGPTLTDTQYF. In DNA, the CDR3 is TGTGCCAGCAGCGGGCCGACATTAACAGATACGCAGTATTTT.

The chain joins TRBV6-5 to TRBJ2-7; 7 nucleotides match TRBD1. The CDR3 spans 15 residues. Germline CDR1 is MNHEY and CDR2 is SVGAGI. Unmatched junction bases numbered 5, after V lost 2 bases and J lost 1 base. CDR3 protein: CASSYGTDESYEQYF. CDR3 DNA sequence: TGTGCCAGCAGTTACGGGACAGATGAGTCCTACGAGCAGTACTTC.

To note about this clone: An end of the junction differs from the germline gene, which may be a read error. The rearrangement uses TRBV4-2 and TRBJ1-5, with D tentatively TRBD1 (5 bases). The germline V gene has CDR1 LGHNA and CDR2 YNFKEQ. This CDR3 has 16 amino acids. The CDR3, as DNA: TGTGCCAGCAGCCAATTCGCCCGACAGAGCAATCAGCACCAGCATTTT. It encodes CASSQFARQSNQHQHF.

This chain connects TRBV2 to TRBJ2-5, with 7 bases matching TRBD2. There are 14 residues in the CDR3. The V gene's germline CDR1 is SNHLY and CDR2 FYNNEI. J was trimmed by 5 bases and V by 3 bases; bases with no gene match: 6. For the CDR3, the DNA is TGTGCCAGCAGTGAGTCGGGAGGAGGGGAGACCCAGTACTTC. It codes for CASSESGGGETQYF.

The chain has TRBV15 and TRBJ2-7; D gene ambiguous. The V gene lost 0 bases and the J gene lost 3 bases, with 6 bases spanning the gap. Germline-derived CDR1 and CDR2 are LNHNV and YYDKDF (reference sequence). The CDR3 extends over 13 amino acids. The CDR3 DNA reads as TGTGCCACCAGCAGAGAGGCCCTCTACGAGCAGTACTTC. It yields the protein CATSREALYEQYF.

In DNA form, the CDR3 reads TGTGCCAGCAGCCGAAGAGGGAGGACAAACTCCTACAATGAGCAGTTCTTC. Its translation: CASSRRGRTNSYNEQFF. V gene TRBV4-2 combines with J gene TRBJ2-1, with TRBD2 as a possible D gene (6 bases). Germline CDR1 reads LGHNA; CDR2 reads YNFKEQ. V was pared by 4 bases and J by 0 bases, with 16 bases between. This CDR3 spans 17 amino acids.

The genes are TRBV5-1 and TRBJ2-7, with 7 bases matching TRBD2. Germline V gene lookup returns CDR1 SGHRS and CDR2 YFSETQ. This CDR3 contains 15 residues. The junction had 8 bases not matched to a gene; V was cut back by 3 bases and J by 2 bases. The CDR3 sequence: CASSYQTSRAYEQYF. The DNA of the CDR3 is TGCGCCAGCAGCTACCAGACTAGCAGAGCCTACGAGCAGTACTTC.

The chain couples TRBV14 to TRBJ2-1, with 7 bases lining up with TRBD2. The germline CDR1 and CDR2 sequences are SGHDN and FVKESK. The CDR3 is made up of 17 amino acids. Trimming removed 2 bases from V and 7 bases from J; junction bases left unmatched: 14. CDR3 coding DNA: TGTGCCAGCAGCCAAATAGCGGGCCTCTCCTCGGGGAATGAGCAGTTCTTC. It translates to CASSQIAGLSSGNEQFF.

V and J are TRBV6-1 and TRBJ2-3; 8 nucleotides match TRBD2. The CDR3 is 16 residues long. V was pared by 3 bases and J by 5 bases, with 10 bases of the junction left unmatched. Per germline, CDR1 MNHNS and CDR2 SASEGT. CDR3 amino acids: CASSDPPGLVGDTQYF. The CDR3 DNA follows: TGTGCCAGCAGTGACCCCCCGGGACTAGTTGGAGATACGCAGTATTTT.

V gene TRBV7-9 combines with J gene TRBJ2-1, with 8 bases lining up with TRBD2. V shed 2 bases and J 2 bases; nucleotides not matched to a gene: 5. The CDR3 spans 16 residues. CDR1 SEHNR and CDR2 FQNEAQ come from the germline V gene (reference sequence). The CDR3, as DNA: TGTGCCAGCAGCTTACCACTAGCGGCCCCCTACAATGAGCAGTTCTTC. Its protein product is CASSLPLAAPYNEQFF.

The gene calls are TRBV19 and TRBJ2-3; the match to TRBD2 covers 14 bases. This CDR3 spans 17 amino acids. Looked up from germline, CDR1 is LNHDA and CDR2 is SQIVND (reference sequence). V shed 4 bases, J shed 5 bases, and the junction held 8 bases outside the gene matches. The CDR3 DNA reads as TGTGCCAGTAGTACGACTAGCGGGAGGGCCGGTGAAGATACGCAGTATTTT. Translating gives CASSTTSGRAGEDTQYF. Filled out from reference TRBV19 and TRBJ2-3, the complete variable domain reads DGGITQSPKYLFRKEGQNVTLSCEQNLNHDAMYWYRQDPGQGLRLIYYSQIVNDFQKGDIAEGYSVSREKKESFPLTVTSAQKNPTAFYLCASSTTSGRAGEDTQYFGPGTRLTVL.

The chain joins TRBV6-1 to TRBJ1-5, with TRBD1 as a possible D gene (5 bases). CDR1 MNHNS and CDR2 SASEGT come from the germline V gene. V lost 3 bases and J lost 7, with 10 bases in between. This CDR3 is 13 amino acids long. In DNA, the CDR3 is TGTGCCAGCAGTGACCGGGGGGACCAGCCCCAGCATTTT. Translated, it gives CASSDRGDQPQHF.

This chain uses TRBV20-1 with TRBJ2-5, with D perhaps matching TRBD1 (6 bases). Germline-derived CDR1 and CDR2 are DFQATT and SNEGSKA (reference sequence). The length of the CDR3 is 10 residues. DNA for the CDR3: TGCAGGGGGGCTGGGGAGACCCAGTACTTC. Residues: CRGAGETQYF.

The DNA for the CDR3 is TGCGCCAGCAGCATCGGACAGGGGGGCTATGGCTACACCTTC. Residues: CASSIGQGGYGYTF. The rearrangement joins TRBV5-1 to TRBJ1-2; the match to TRBD1 covers 10 bases. Germline trimming cut 4 bases from V and 4 bases from J; bases unmatched to any gene: 4. The CDR3 loop spans 14 amino acids. Germline-derived CDR1 and CDR2 are SGHRS and YFSETQ.

This chain's CDR3 is CASSPPTPSYNSPLHF. In DNA, the CDR3 is TGTGCCAGCAGCCCCCCGACACCCTCCTATAATTCACCCCTCCACTTT. This chain joins TRBV7-9 and TRBJ1-6; no firm D call. Germline lookup yields CDR1 SEHNR and CDR2 FQNEAQ (reference sequence). The germline V and J ends were trimmed by 5 bases and 0 bases, with 11 bases remaining between them. The CDR3 is made up of 16 amino acids.

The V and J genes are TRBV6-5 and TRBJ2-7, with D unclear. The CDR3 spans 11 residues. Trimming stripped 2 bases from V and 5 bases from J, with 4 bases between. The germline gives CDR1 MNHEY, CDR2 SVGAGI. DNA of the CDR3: TGTGCCAGCAGTTACCTCCACGAGCAGTACTTC. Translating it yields CASSYLHEQYF.

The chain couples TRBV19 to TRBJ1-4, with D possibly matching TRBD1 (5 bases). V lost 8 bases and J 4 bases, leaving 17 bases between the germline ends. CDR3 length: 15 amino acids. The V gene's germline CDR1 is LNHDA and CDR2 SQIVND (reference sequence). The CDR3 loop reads CASSPSGNRNEKLFF. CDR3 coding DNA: TGTGCCAGTTCCCCCTCAGGGAACCGTAATGAAAAACTGTTTTTT.

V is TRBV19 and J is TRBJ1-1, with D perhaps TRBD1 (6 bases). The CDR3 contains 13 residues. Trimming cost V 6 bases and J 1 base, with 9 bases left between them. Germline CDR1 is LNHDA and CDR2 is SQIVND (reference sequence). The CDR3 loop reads CASRLGQNTEAFF. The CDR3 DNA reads TGTGCCAGTAGGTTGGGACAGAACACTGAAGCTTTCTTT.

DNA for the CDR3: TGTGCCAGCAGTCTGGGACAGGGGGCTTATGGCTACACCTTC. Residues: CASSLGQGAYGYTF. This chain joins TRBV28 and TRBJ1-2, with 12 bases fitting TRBD1. V was pared by 5 bases and J by 5 bases, with 3 bases of the junction left unmatched. Germline V gene sequence: CDR1 MDHEN, CDR2 SYDVKM. The CDR3 runs 14 residues.

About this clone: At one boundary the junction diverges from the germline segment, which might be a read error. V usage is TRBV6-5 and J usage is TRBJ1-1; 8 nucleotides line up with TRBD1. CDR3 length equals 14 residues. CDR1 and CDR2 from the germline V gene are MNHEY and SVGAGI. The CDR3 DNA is TGTGCCAGCAGTTCCCGGACAGGGAACACTGAAGATTTCTTT. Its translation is CASSSRTGNTEDFF.

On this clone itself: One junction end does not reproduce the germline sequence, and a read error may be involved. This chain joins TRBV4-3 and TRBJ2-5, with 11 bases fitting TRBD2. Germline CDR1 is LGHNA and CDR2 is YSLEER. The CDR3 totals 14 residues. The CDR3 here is CASSEQTSGENQYF. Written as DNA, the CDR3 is TGCGCCAGCAGTGAGCAGACTAGCGGGGAGAACCAGTACTTC.

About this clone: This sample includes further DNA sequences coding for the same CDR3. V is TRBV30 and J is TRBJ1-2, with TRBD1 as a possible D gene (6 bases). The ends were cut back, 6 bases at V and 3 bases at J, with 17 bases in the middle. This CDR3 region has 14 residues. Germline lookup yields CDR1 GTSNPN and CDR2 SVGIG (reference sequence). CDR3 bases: TGTGCCTGCCCTTCGGACAGACTCTACTATGGCTACACCTTC. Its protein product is CACPSDRLYYGYTF.

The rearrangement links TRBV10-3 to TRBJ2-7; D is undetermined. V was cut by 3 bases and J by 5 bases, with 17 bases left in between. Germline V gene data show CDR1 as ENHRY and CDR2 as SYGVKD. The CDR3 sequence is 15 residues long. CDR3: CAISDPRPTADEQYF. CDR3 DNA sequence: TGTGCCATCAGTGACCCGCGGCCGACGGCCGACGAGCAGTACTTC.

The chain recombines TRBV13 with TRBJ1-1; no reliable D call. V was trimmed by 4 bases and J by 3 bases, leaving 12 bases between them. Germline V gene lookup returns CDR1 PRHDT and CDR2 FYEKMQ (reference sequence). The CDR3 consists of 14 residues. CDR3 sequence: CASSSGPQDTEAFF. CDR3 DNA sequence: TGTGCCAGCAGCTCCGGCCCCCAGGACACTGAAGCTTTCTTT.

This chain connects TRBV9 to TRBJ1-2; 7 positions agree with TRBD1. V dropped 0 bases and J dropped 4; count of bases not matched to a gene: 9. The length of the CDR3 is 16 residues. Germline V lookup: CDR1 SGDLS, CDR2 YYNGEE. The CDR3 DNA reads TGTGCCAGCAGCGTAGAAGGGACAGCGGTCGGCTATGGCTACACCTTC. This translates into CASSVEGTAVGYGYTF.